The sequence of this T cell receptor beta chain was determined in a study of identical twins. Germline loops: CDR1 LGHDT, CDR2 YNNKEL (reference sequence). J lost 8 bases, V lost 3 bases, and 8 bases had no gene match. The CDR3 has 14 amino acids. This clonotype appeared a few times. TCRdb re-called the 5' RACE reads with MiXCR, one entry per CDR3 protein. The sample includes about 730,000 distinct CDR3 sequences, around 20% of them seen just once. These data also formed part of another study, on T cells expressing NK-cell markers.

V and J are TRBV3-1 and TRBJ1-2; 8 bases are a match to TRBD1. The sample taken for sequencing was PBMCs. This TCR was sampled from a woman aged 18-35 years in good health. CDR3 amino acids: CASSQLSGGEGYTF. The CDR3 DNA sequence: TGTGCCAGCAGCCAGCTGTCAGGGGGCGAGGGCTACACCTTC. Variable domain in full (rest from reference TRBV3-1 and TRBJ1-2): DTAVSQTPKYLVTQMGNDKSIKCEQNLGHDTMYWYKQDSKKFLKIMFSYNNKELIINETVPNRFSPKSPDKAHLNLHINSLELGDSAVYFCASSQLSGGEGYTFGSGTRLTVV.